Following are 30 T cell receptor beta chains from one sample sequenced in a study of monozygotic twins with inflammatory bowel disease. TCRdb reprocessed the 5' RACE reads, with one entry per CDR3 protein and no DNA. The data show around 400,000 distinct CDR3 sequences, and the top ten clones hold approximately 2.3%. Sequenced input: blood. These receptors were collected from a human donor with ulcerative colitis or Crohn's disease, or a healthy co-twin of an affected twin (not recorded which).

The chain joins TRBV5-1 to TRBJ1-6. The CDR3 has 15 residues. Germline CDR1 and CDR2: SGHRS and YFSETQ. CDR3 residues: CASSLGTAYNSPLHF.

The chain recombines TRBV28 with TRBJ2-3; TCRdb selects TRBD1, and the lack of DNA leaves this call unchecked. This CDR3 is built from 17 residues. CDR1 is MDHEN and CDR2 is SYDVKM in the germline V gene. CDR3 loop: CASSPTGTYQRADTQYF. The complete variable domain, with remaining parts taken from reference TRBV28 and TRBJ2-3, reads DVKVTQSSRYLVKRTGEKVFLECVQDMDHENMFWYRQDPGLGLRLIYFSYDVKMKEKGDIPEGYSVSREKKERFSLILESASTNQTSMYLCASSPTGTYQRADTQYFGPGTRLTVL.

The V gene is TRBV18, the J gene TRBJ1-6; TCRdb selects TRBD1, and the lack of DNA leaves this call unchecked. Germline CDR1 and CDR2: KGHSH and LQKENI. The CDR3 is made up of 18 amino acids. CDR3 loop: CASSPPGGQASRNSPLHF.

The rearrangement uses TRBV30 and TRBJ2-2; the TRBD1 assignment by TCRdb is unverifiable without DNA. CDR3 length: 14 amino acids. Germline values: CDR1 GTSNPN, CDR2 SVGIG (reference sequence). CDR3 loop: CAWSTGINTGELFF.

The V call is TRBV5-1, the J call TRBJ2-2; TCRdb gives TRBD2 as the D gene, but with no DNA this cannot be confirmed. This CDR3 has 15 amino acids. Germline assignment: CDR1 SGHRS and CDR2 YFSETQ. CDR3 residues: CASRGIAGVDGELFF.

The rearrangement links TRBV28 to TRBJ1-2. The CDR3 totals 14 residues. From germline, CDR1 is MDHEN and CDR2 SYDVKM. This chain's CDR3 is CASRKGTFENGYTF.

The V call is TRBV5-1, the J call TRBJ2-1; no DNA is available, so the TRBD1 call from TCRdb remains unchecked. Germline V gene sequence: CDR1 SGHRS, CDR2 YFSETQ. This CDR3 is 15 amino acids long. CDR3 in amino acids: CASSPGQGNYNEQFF. Variable domain in full (rest from reference TRBV5-1 and TRBJ2-1): KAGVTQTPRYLIKTRGQQVTLSCSPISGHRSVSWYQQTPGQGLQFLFEYFSETQRNKGNFPGRFSGRQFSNSRSEMNVSTLELGDSALYLCASSPGQGNYNEQFFGPGTRLTVL.

The V call is TRBV10-3, the J call TRBJ1-6; lacking DNA, the TRBD1 call made by TCRdb goes unchecked. Germline values: CDR1 ENHRY, CDR2 SYGVKD. The CDR3 loop spans 17 amino acids. This CDR3 reads CAISVRGARGNNSPLHF.

V usage is TRBV5-1 and J usage is TRBJ2-1; there is no DNA to check the TCRdb D call of TRBD1. The V gene's germline CDR1 is SGHRS and CDR2 YFSETQ. This CDR3 region has 22 residues. CDR3 region: CASSLVQLTHGGGSSSYNEQFF.

The chain links TRBV7-9 to TRBJ2-3; checking the TCRdb D call of TRBD2 is not possible without DNA. Germline V CDR1 and CDR2: SEHNR, FQNEAQ (reference sequence). CDR3 length: 16 residues. CDR3 in amino acids: CASSFGDLGLTDTQYF.

The chain employs TRBV11-2 and TRBJ2-7; there is no DNA to check the TCRdb D call of TRBD1. This CDR3 is 15 amino acids long. The germline gives CDR1 SGHAT, CDR2 FQNNGV. The CDR3 here is CASAPSTLDMGEQYF.

CDR3 loop: CASSWDRESLGGQYF. The chain has TRBV6-5 and TRBJ2-7; the D gene TCRdb calls, TRBD1, cannot be checked with no DNA. CDR1 is MNHEY, CDR2 SVGAGI, per germline. The CDR3 runs to 15 residues.

J is TRBJ2-7 and V is TRBV30. Germline V CDR1 and CDR2: GTSNPN, SVGIG (reference sequence). The CDR3 consists of 12 residues. The CDR3: CAWSRDPYEQYF.

CDR3 sequence reads: CASSWQGVRGEAFF. The rearrangement uses TRBV5-1 and TRBJ1-1; TCRdb calls TRBD1, which cannot be checked without DNA. The germline V gene has CDR1 SGHRS and CDR2 YFSETQ. This CDR3 has 14 amino acids.

The CDR3: CASSRWARRDTEAFF. The V gene is TRBV14, the J gene TRBJ1-1. This CDR3 is built from 15 residues. In germline, CDR1 is SGHDN, CDR2 FVKESK.

The V gene is TRBV6-1, the J gene TRBJ2-7; TCRdb's D call of TRBD1 is untestable without DNA. Germline CDR1 and CDR2: MNHNS and SASEGT. This CDR3 contains 14 residues. CDR3 region: CASSVTQVSYEQYF.

V gene TRBV12-3 or TRBV12-4 combines with J gene TRBJ2-7; the TCRdb D gene call, TRBD2, has no DNA to confirm it. The CDR3 length is 14 residues. The CDR3 sequence: CASSTLVPTYEQYF.

The V call is TRBV10-3, the J call TRBJ1-1; as DNA is missing, the TRBD1 call by TCRdb cannot be tested. Germline V gene data show CDR1 as ENHRY and CDR2 as SYGVKD. The CDR3 has 12 amino acids. The CDR3 sequence is CATQGGPGEAFF.

The rearrangement links TRBV3-1 to TRBJ1-6; as DNA is missing, the TRBD1 call by TCRdb cannot be tested. The CDR3 spans 17 residues. The germline gives CDR1 LGHDT, CDR2 YNNKEL (reference sequence). CDR3 sequence reads: CASSPQWGGTRNSPLLF.

The chain is built from TRBV9 and TRBJ1-2. The germline gives CDR1 SGDLS, CDR2 YYNGEE. The CDR3 is 15 amino acids. CDR3 protein: CASSAAGEGSHGYTF.

The chain couples TRBV14 to TRBJ2-7. This CDR3 contains 12 residues. CDR1 SGHDN and CDR2 FVKESK come from the germline V gene. CDR3 in amino acids: CASSQREYEQYF.

The rearrangement joins TRBV5-1 to TRBJ2-5; no DNA is available, so the TRBD1 call from TCRdb remains unchecked. This CDR3 contains 14 residues. The germline CDR1 and CDR2 sequences are SGHRS and YFSETQ. CDR3 loop: CASSFGQGAETQYF.

The chain has TRBV7-2 and TRBJ1-2; the TCRdb call, TRBD1, lacks DNA for checking. This CDR3 spans 15 amino acids. The germline V gene has CDR1 SGHTA and CDR2 FQGNSA. Here the CDR3 reads CASRPTPGTGNGYTF. Full variable domain (outside the CDR3, taken from reference TRBV7-2 and TRBJ1-2): GAGVSQSPSNKVTEKGKDVELRCDPISGHTALYWYRQSLGQGLEFLIYFQGNSAPDKSGLPSDRFSAERTGGSVSTLTIQRTQQEDSAVYLCASRPTPGTGNGYTFGSGTRLTVV.

The gene calls are TRBV6-5 and TRBJ1-1. CDR3 length: 12 residues. CDR1 is MNHEY and CDR2 is SVGAGI in the germline V gene. CDR3 loop: CASRPGGMGAFF.

V gene TRBV5-1 combines with J gene TRBJ1-4. The CDR3 runs 14 residues. CDR1 and CDR2 from the germline V gene are SGHRS and YFSETQ. CDR3 sequence: CASSSSLRAEKLFF.

The genes are TRBV9 and TRBJ1-4; TCRdb's assignment of TRBD1 cannot be checked, as there is no DNA. From germline, CDR1 is SGDLS and CDR2 YYNGEE. The CDR3 is made up of 14 amino acids. The chain's CDR3 is CASSPGTGYEKLFF.

The chain joins TRBV5-1 to TRBJ2-1; the D call from TCRdb, TRBD2, cannot be confirmed without DNA. This CDR3 comprises 13 residues. The germline gives CDR1 SGHRS, CDR2 YFSETQ. The CDR3 protein is CASSFGGVDEQFF.

The genes are TRBV20-1 and TRBJ2-5. The CDR3 spans 12 residues. CDR1 DFQATT and CDR2 SNEGSKA come from the germline V gene (reference sequence). CDR3 sequence: CSARVPGETQYF.

The V call is TRBV7-9, the J call TRBJ1-1; the D gene TCRdb calls, TRBD1, cannot be checked with no DNA. The CDR3 is 17 amino acids. CDR1 and CDR2 (germline): SEHNR, FQNEAQ (reference sequence). CDR3 protein: CASSLMGQGVMNTEAFF.

The chain is built from TRBV7-2 and TRBJ1-3; TCRdb reports TRBD1, a call that lacks DNA to check it against. The CDR3 has 15 amino acids. CDR1 SGHTA and CDR2 FQGNSA come from the germline V gene. The chain's CDR3 is CASSFRQGAGNTIYF.